The 7 T cell receptor beta chains presented below share a single source sample, sequenced in a study of blood T cell repertoires in COVID-19. Produced via immunoSEQ multiplex PCR; TCRdb's table is partial and in-frame only. The sample includes approximately 210,000 clones, approximately 80% of them seen just once. The sequencing sample was made of PBMCs or T cells enriched from blood (not recorded which). The source is a woman in her sixties who had recovered from COVID-19.

The J gene is TRBJ2-1, the V gene TRBV7-4, with D perhaps TRBD2 (6 bases). Germline CDR1 and CDR2: SGHVT and SQSDAQ. This CDR3 comprises 18 residues. With 5 bases removed from V and 0 bases from J, the gap between germline ends came to 20 bases. CDR3 sequence: CASSTDFGPTSSYNEQFF. The CDR3 bases are TGTGCCAGCAGCACCGATTTCGGGCCGACTAGCTCCTACAATGAGCAGTTCTTC.

V is TRBV5-1 and J is TRBJ2-5, with TRBD2 matching 7 bases. The CDR3 loop spans 14 amino acids. The V gene end was trimmed by 2 bases and the J gene end by 4 bases; junction bases not matched to a gene: 5. Germline loops: CDR1 SGHRS, CDR2 YFSETQ. The CDR3 DNA reads as TGCGCCAGCAGCTTAGGCAGGGAGGGAGAGACCCAGTACTTC. Amino acids: CASSLGREGETQYF.

The rearrangement links TRBV7-2 to TRBJ2-7, with D possibly being TRBD1 (6 bases). The CDR3 runs 16 residues. The germline CDR1 and CDR2 sequences are SGHTA and FQGNSA. V lost 1 base and J 5 bases, leaving 18 bases between the germline ends. CDR3 sequence: CASSLDRAGSEDEQYF. As DNA, the CDR3 is TGTGCCAGCAGCTTAGACAGGGCGGGCTCCGAGGACGAGCAGTACTTC.

J is TRBJ2-3 and V is TRBV3-1 (or the pseudogene TRBV3-2); a possible D gene is TRBD2 (5 bases). Trimming left V 0 bases short and J 2 bases short, with 12 bases between. Germline-derived CDR1 and CDR2 are LGHDT and YNNKEL (reference sequence). This CDR3 spans 16 amino acids. The CDR3 DNA sequence: TGTGCCAGCAGCCAAGATCGGGCGGGCTACACAGATACGCAGTATTTT. Its translation is CASSQDRAGYTDTQYF.

The rearrangement links TRBV19 to TRBJ1-6; D perhaps matches TRBD1 (5 bases). The CDR3 is made up of 14 amino acids. Trimming removed 3 bases at V and 6 bases at J, with 9 bases between. The V gene's germline CDR1 is LNHDA and CDR2 SQIVND (reference sequence). CDR3 residues: CASSMTATNSPLHF. The DNA for the CDR3 is TGTGCCAGTAGTATGACAGCGACTAATTCACCCCTCCACTTT.

The V and J genes are TRBV13 and TRBJ1-6; 9 bases agree with TRBD1. Trimming took 0 bases from V and 7 from J; bases not matched to a gene: 4. This CDR3 comprises 16 residues. Per germline, CDR1 PRHDT and CDR2 FYEKMQ (reference sequence). CDR3 loop: CASSLGTGTGNSPLHF. DNA for the CDR3: TGTGCCAGCAGCTTAGGCACCGGGACAGGGAATTCACCCCTCCACTTT.

The V call is TRBV4-3, the J call TRBJ1-2; D possibly corresponds to TRBD1 (5 bases). The CDR3 loop spans 14 amino acids. CDR1 is LGHNA, CDR2 YSLEER, per germline. The V and J ends lost 3 bases and 8 bases respectively, with 16 bases between them. Written as DNA, the CDR3 is TGCGCCAGCAGCCACCTCACTTGGGGCCAGGGCTACACCTTC. Its protein is CASSHLTWGQGYTF.